A single TCR beta chain is shown here with its context. V was trimmed by 1 base and J by 2 bases, leaving 13 bases between them. Germline CDR1 is SGHTA and CDR2 is FQGNSA. This CDR3 is built from 16 residues. The time point denotes: blood at routine non-recurrence follow-up after resection. TCRdb re-called the 5' RACE reads through MiXCR, storing one row per CDR3 protein. The sample contains around 98,000 distinct CDR3 sequences, just under 20% of which appear only once. The sample is drawn from a study of spatial heterogeneity in lung cancer. The chain employs TRBV7-2 and TRBJ2-3; possible D gene TRBD1, 6 bases. The receptor's source is a male donor with early-stage non-small cell lung cancer. The starting material was PBMCs, obtained at follow-up. CDR3 sequence: CASSLVGRGITDTQYF. CDR3 DNA: TGTGCCAGCAGCTTAGTGGGAAGGGGGATCACAGATACGCAGTATTTT.